Shown below are 23 T cell receptor beta chains from a single sample sequenced in a study of blood T cell repertoires in COVID-19. Libraries were prepared by immunoSEQ multiplex PCR; TCRdb keeps only in-frame clonotypes and omits some of them. The sample consists of about 43,000 clones, more than 75% of them appearing once. Material: peripheral blood. The receptor source for this set is a human donor in a cohort sampled during active COVID-19.

The chain employs TRBV27 and TRBJ1-2; a possible D gene is TRBD1 (6 bases). The CDR3 is made up of 13 amino acids. V was pared by 5 bases and J by 8 bases, with 15 bases between. Germline V lookup: CDR1 MNHEY, CDR2 SMNVEV (reference sequence). DNA for the CDR3: TGTGCCAGCAGTCCCGGGGGGGGACAAGGCTACACCTTC. This codes for CASSPGGGQGYTF.

This clone was detected once. The rearrangement links TRBV4-2 to TRBJ2-7; D unclear. Germline-derived CDR1 and CDR2 are LGHNA and YNFKEQ. Trimming stripped 0 bases from V and 2 bases from J, with 8 bases between. The CDR3 has 14 residues. CDR3 bases: TGTGCCAGCAGCCAAGATGTGGGCCCCTACGAGCAGTACTTC. As protein: CASSQDVGPYEQYF.

The chain links TRBV5-1 to TRBJ1-1, with TRBD1 identical over 8 bases. The CDR3 is made up of 17 amino acids. Per germline, CDR1 SGHRS and CDR2 YFSETQ. J lost 0 bases, V lost 0 bases, and 7 bases had no gene match. The CDR3 protein is CASSLDDRGFMNTEAFF. The CDR3 nucleotides read TGCGCCAGCAGCTTGGATGACAGGGGATTTATGAACACTGAAGCTTTCTTT.

V gene TRBV28 combines with J gene TRBJ2-5; 8 bases line up with TRBD2. V lost 1 base, J lost 7 bases, and 14 bases stayed unmatched. Germline CDR1 reads MDHEN; CDR2 reads SYDVKM. This CDR3 spans 17 amino acids. The chain's CDR3 is CASSLFTSGSSGGTQYF. CDR3 DNA sequence: TGTGCCAGCAGTTTATTTACTAGCGGATCCAGTGGAGGGACCCAGTACTTC.

This chain joins TRBV19 and TRBJ2-7, with TRBD1 matching 7 bases. V shed 2 bases, J shed 3 bases, and the junction held 7 bases outside the gene matches. The germline gives CDR1 LNHDA, CDR2 SQIVND (reference sequence). The CDR3 has 15 amino acids. CDR3 amino acids: CASSISSGGSYEQYF. The CDR3 DNA is TGTGCCAGTAGTATATCGTCAGGGGGAAGCTACGAGCAGTACTTC.

V usage is TRBV11-3 and J usage is TRBJ2-1; possibly TRBD2 for D (6 bases). The CDR3 totals 15 residues. V lost 3 bases, J lost 2 bases, and 11 bases lay in between. The V gene's germline CDR1 is SGHNT and CDR2 YENEEA. CDR3 loop: CASSLDPGAYNEQFF. In nucleotides, the CDR3 is TGTGCCAGCAGCTTGGATCCGGGGGCCTACAATGAGCAGTTCTTC.

This chain uses TRBV5-6 with TRBJ1-2; D may be TRBD1 (5 bases). Per germline, CDR1 SGHDT and CDR2 YYEEEE. Trimming removed 1 base from V and 3 bases from J, with 13 bases in between. CDR3 size: 15 residues. In DNA form, the CDR3 reads TGTGCCAGCAGCTTGCTCTCGGGCAGGGACTATGGCTACACCTTC. This gives the protein CASSLLSGRDYGYTF.

The rearrangement links TRBV27 to TRBJ2-1, with TRBD2 matching over 11 bases. Germline-derived CDR1 and CDR2 are MNHEY and SMNVEV (reference sequence). J lost 7 bases, V lost 7 bases, and 3 bases had no gene match. The CDR3 length is 13 residues. CDR3 region: CASTGLAANEQFF. The CDR3 DNA sequence: TGTGCCAGCACGGGACTAGCGGCAAATGAGCAGTTCTTC.

The chain uses TRBV4-1 and TRBJ1-1, with TRBD1 matching 9 bases. CDR3 length equals 16 residues. The germline gives CDR1 MGHRA, CDR2 YSYEKL. Trimming took 2 bases from V and 4 from J; bases not matched to a gene: 8. The CDR3 here is CASSQQNRGPGTEAFF. The CDR3 DNA follows: TGCGCCAGCAGCCAACAAAACAGGGGGCCGGGCACTGAAGCTTTCTTT.

The chain employs TRBV13 and TRBJ1-1; 12 bases agree with TRBD1. J gave up 2 bases and V 0 bases, and 7 bases lay outside the gene matches. CDR3 length: 18 residues. CDR1 and CDR2 (germline): PRHDT, FYEKMQ (reference sequence). The CDR3 region is CASSLGGGTGGPNTEAFF. CDR3 bases: TGTGCCAGCAGCTTAGGAGGCGGGACAGGGGGCCCCAACACTGAAGCTTTCTTT.

This clone is a singleton in its sample. V usage is TRBV7-9 and J usage is TRBJ2-3; TRBD2 aligns across 9 bases. V shed 5 bases and J 0 bases; nucleotides not matched to a gene: 6. The V gene's germline CDR1 is SEHNR and CDR2 FQNEAQ (reference sequence). This CDR3 is built from 16 residues. The DNA for the CDR3 is TGTGCCAGCAGCGGAGGACTAGCGCATAGCACAGATACGCAGTATTTT. Translating gives CASSGGLAHSTDTQYF.

The chain employs TRBV4-1 and TRBJ2-7, with D possibly matching TRBD1 (5 bases). The CDR3 loop spans 13 amino acids. The ends were cut back, 2 bases at V and 2 bases at J, with 7 bases in the middle. The germline CDR1 and CDR2 sequences are MGHRA and YSYEKL. CDR3 nucleotides: TGCGCCAGCAGCCAACAGGGAACCTACGAGCAGTACTTC. This encodes CASSQQGTYEQYF.

This clone was recorded only once. The rearrangement joins TRBV19 to TRBJ2-7; 7 bases are shared with TRBD2. The CDR3 loop spans 14 amino acids. The V and J ends lost 2 bases and 7 bases, in that order; junction bases with no gene match: 8. Germline lookup yields CDR1 LNHDA and CDR2 SQIVND (reference sequence). DNA of the CDR3: TGTGCCAGTAGTATATTGCCGTTGGGAGGGGAGCAGTACTTC. This sequence encodes CASSILPLGGEQYF. The full variable domain, its missing parts supplied by reference TRBV19 and TRBJ2-7, is DGGITQSPKYLFRKEGQNVTLSCEQNLNHDAMYWYRQDPGQGLRLIYYSQIVNDFQKGDIAEGYSVSREKKESFPLTVTSAQKNPTAFYLCASSILPLGGEQYFGPGTRLTVT.

The V call is TRBV10-3, the J call TRBJ2-7, with 7 bases aligning to TRBD1. The germline V gene has CDR1 ENHRY and CDR2 SYGVKD. V trimming: 2 bases; J trimming: 5 bases; junction bases outside the gene matches: 0. The CDR3 has 12 residues. The CDR3 nucleotides read TGTGCCATCAGTGAGGACAGGGACGAGCAGTACTTC. It translates to CAISEDRDEQYF.

V gene TRBV30 combines with J gene TRBJ2-1; the D gene is possibly TRBD2 (5 bases). Per germline, CDR1 GTSNPN and CDR2 SVGIG (reference sequence). The V end lost 4 bases, the J end lost 6 bases, and 13 bases lay between the germline ends. This CDR3 region has 13 residues. This chain's CDR3 is CAWTSRTPNEQFF. The CDR3 DNA follows: TGTGCCTGGACTAGCAGGACCCCCAATGAGCAGTTCTTC.

This clone showed up just a few times. The rearrangement joins TRBV5-1 to TRBJ1-1; D is undetermined. The CDR3 runs 11 residues. The germline CDR1 and CDR2 sequences are SGHRS and YFSETQ. V dropped 6 bases and J dropped 7 bases, with 10 bases sitting between them. The CDR3 bases are TGCGCCAGCATGGGCAGGTATGAAGCTTTCTTT. It specifies CASMGRYEAFF.

The CDR3 region has the DNA TGTGCCAGCTCAGCGACAGAGCGAAACACCATATATTTT. Translated, it gives CASSATERNTIYF. V usage is TRBV18 and J usage is TRBJ1-3, with D maybe TRBD1 (5 bases). In germline, CDR1 is KGHSH, CDR2 LQKENI. The CDR3 has 13 residues. V was shortened by 5 bases and J by 5 bases, with 10 bases between the two germline ends.

The CDR3 here is CASSQDLGVTSGGTEAFF. The CDR3 nucleotides are TGTGCCAGCAGCCAAGATCTGGGAGTGACGTCTGGGGGGACTGAAGCTTTCTTT. The V call is TRBV4-2, the J call TRBJ1-1; D might be TRBD1 (5 bases). This CDR3 is 18 amino acids long. Trimming cost V 0 bases and J 5 bases, with 22 bases left between them. Germline assignment: CDR1 LGHNA and CDR2 YNFKEQ.

This chain connects TRBV28 to TRBJ1-6, with D tentatively TRBD1 (6 bases). Germline V lookup: CDR1 MDHEN, CDR2 SYDVKM. Trimming took off 2 bases at V and 4 bases at J, with 12 bases between the two ends. CDR3 length: 16 residues. Here the CDR3 reads CASSLLGQSYNSPLHF. The CDR3 bases are TGTGCCAGCAGTTTACTAGGACAGTCATATAATTCACCCCTCCACTTT.

The chain joins TRBV18 to TRBJ1-1; D is unresolved. This CDR3 is built from 13 residues. With 3 bases removed from V and 3 bases from J, the gap between germline ends came to 8 bases. CDR1 and CDR2 from the germline V gene are KGHSH and LQKENI. CDR3 coding DNA: TGTGCCAGCTCACCGCGGAGGGACACTGAAGCTTTCTTT. Amino acids: CASSPRRDTEAFF.

The CDR3 sequence: CASATVMNTEAFF. The CDR3 nucleotides are TGTGCCAGCGCTACAGTGATGAACACTGAAGCTTTCTTT. The V call is TRBV6-5, the J call TRBJ1-1, with D uncertain. Trimming removed 8 bases from V and 0 bases from J, with 10 bases in between. The CDR3 loop spans 13 amino acids. Germline V gene lookup returns CDR1 MNHEY and CDR2 SVGAGI.

The chain is built from TRBV28 and TRBJ2-2; the match to TRBD2 covers 8 bases. This CDR3 has 16 amino acids. The V and J ends lost 2 bases and 3 bases, in that order; junction bases with no gene match: 5. Germline lookup yields CDR1 MDHEN and CDR2 SYDVKM. The DNA of the CDR3 is TGTGCCAGCAGTTTAAGCGCCGGGGGGGACACCGGGGAGCTGTTTTTT. Translated, it gives CASSLSAGGDTGELFF.

The chain employs TRBV6-2 or TRBV6-3 and TRBJ1-2; 7 bases agree with TRBD1. The CDR3 is 14 residues long. The V gene's germline CDR1 is MNHEY and CDR2 SVGEGT. Germline trimming cut 0 bases from V and 2 bases from J; bases unmatched to any gene: 0. In nucleotides, the CDR3 is TGTGCCAGCAGTTACTCGGGACAGAACTATGGCTACACCTTC. As protein: CASSYSGQNYGYTF.